Listed below are T cell receptor beta chains from one sample, sequenced in a study of T cell changes during pregnancy in multiple sclerosis. Produced via immunoSEQ multiplex PCR; TCRdb's table is partial and in-frame only. The sample has around 42,000 clones, about 91% seen once. Sequenced material: CD4+ T cells from peripheral blood mononuclear cells, taken before pregnancy. The receptors stem from a female donor with multiple sclerosis, enrolled in a pregnancy study. The CDR3 runs from the conserved cysteine through the conserved F or W. Fields, in order: D gene, J gene, V gene, CDR3 DNA, CDR3 protein. The D gene is left open where the match is weak.

D: .; J: TRBJ1-1; V: TRBV7-9; DNA: TGTGCCAGCCGACTCATGGTGGGTGAAGCTTTCTTT; CDR3: CASRLMVGEAFF
D: .; J: TRBJ1-2; V: TRBV5-1; DNA: TGCGCCAGCAGCCCTACCCTGGATGGCTACACCTTC; CDR3: CASSPTLDGYTF
D: TRBD2; J: TRBJ2-1; V: TRBV7-2; DNA: TGTGCCAGCAGCCTGGGACTAGCGGGGGGAATCAATGAGCAGTTCTTC; CDR3: CASSLGLAGGINEQFF
D: TRBD1; J: TRBJ1-2; V: TRBV25-1; DNA: TGTGCCAGCAGTCAGGGGGTTGGCTACACCTTC; CDR3: CASSQGVGYTF
D: TRBD1; J: TRBJ2-5; V: TRBV19; DNA: TGTGCCAGTAGACGACAGGGGCAAGAGACCCAGTACTTC; CDR3: CASRRQGQETQYF
D: .; J: TRBJ1-3; V: TRBV4-1; DNA: TGCGCCAGCAGCTCAGGGGCGCGGAGCTCTGGAAACACCATATATTTT; CDR3: CASSSGARSSGNTIYF
D: TRBD1; J: TRBJ1-1; V: TRBV7-6; DNA: TGTGCCAGCAGCTTAGCCCAGGGGGGTGAAGCTTTCTTT; CDR3: CASSLAQGGEAFF
D: .; J: TRBJ2-1; V: TRBV4-3; DNA: TGCGCCAGCAGCCGAGTCGACAATGAGCAGTTCTTC; CDR3: CASSRVDNEQFF
D: TRBD1; J: TRBJ1-1; V: TRBV6-1; DNA: TGTGCCAGCAGTGAAGGGGGGACAGGGGATGAAGCTTTCTTT; CDR3: CASSEGGTGDEAFF
D: TRBD1; J: TRBJ1-2; V: TRBV6-5; DNA: TGTGCCAGCAGGGAAAGACAGGGGGTAGTCGGCTACACCTTC; CDR3: CASRERQGVVGYTF
D: TRBD1; J: TRBJ2-5; V: TRBV15; DNA: TGTGCCACCAGGAGGGACAGGGCACGAGAGACCCAGTACTTC; CDR3: CATRRDRARETQYF
D: .; J: TRBJ1-4; V: TRBV11-2; DNA: TGTGCCAGCAGCCCCTACGCACTGATTAATGAAAAACTGTTTTTT; CDR3: CASSPYALINEKLFF
D: .; J: TRBJ1-2; V: TRBV19; DNA: TGTGCCAGTAGTATTGAAGGAGCGACTAACTATGGCTACACCTTC; CDR3: CASSIEGATNYGYTF
D: .; J: TRBJ2-5; V: TRBV3-1/TRBV3-2; DNA: TGTGTAGAGGAAGAGACCCAGTACTTC; CDR3: CVEEETQYF
D: TRBD1; J: TRBJ1-2; V: TRBV4-2; DNA: TGTGCCAGCAGCTATCGACAGGGAGCGTCTCGAGGCTACACCTTC; CDR3: CASSYRQGASRGYTF
D: TRBD1; J: TRBJ1-6; V: TRBV5-1; DNA: TGCGCCAGCAGCACAGGGGGCGAAGGTTCACCCCTCCACTTT; CDR3: CASSTGGEGSPLHF
D: .; J: TRBJ2-1; V: TRBV4-3; DNA: TGCGCCAGCAGCCAAGGGGGCACAAGTTCCTACAATGAGCAGTTCTTC; CDR3: CASSQGGTSSYNEQFF
D: .; J: TRBJ2-7; V: TRBV5-4; DNA: TGTGCCAGCAGCACGCCTCCAGGCTACGAGCAGTACTTC; CDR3: CASSTPPGYEQYF
D: TRBD1; J: TRBJ2-5; V: TRBV9; DNA: TGTGCCAGCAGCGTGTCGTCGGGGCAGGGGGCCCAAGAGACCCAGTACTTC; CDR3: CASSVSSGQGAQETQYF
D: .; J: TRBJ2-1; V: TRBV5-1; DNA: TGCGCCAGCAGGCCCCAAGTCGCCAGCTCCTACAATGAGCAGTTCTTC; CDR3: CASRPQVASSYNEQFF
D: .; J: TRBJ1-2; V: TRBV9; DNA: TGTGCCAGCAGCGTAGCTTGGTCAGGGGACTATGGCTACACCTTT; CDR3: CASSVAWSGDYGYTF
D: .; J: TRBJ2-3; V: TRBV20-1; DNA: TGCAGTGCTTCTATCGGTAATACGCAGTATTTT; CDR3: CSASIGNTQYF